These T cell receptor beta chains were read from a single sample in a study of blood T cell repertoires in COVID-19. TCRdb keeps only in-frame clones here, not all; method: immunoSEQ multiplex PCR. The table includes approximately 82,000 clones, around 80% detected once. Material for sequencing was peripheral blood. These receptors were obtained from a woman aged 55-69 years with acute or convalescent COVID-19. CDR3s include the opening cysteine and the closing phenylalanine or tryptophan. A D gene is named only where the DNA matches it firmly.

V	D	J	CDR3
TRBV7-2	.	TRBJ1-1	CASSLIVTGAFF
TRBV19	.	TRBJ2-5	CASSIGGPGETQYF
TRBV10-3	TRBD1	TRBJ1-2	CAISPQVQGAGSGYTF
TRBV30	TRBD1	TRBJ1-5	CAWQGDSNQPQHF
TRBV5-1	.	TRBJ1-1	CASSHRARREGNTEAFF
TRBV28	TRBD1	TRBJ2-7	CASSRGQGGEQYF
TRBV4-2	TRBD1	TRBJ2-2	CASSQPGQMNTGELFF
TRBV30	.	TRBJ2-5	CAWSSNRFTIGETQYF
TRBV7-9	TRBD1	TRBJ1-1	CASSFQTGENTEAFF
TRBV24-1	TRBD1	TRBJ2-5	CATSDPGQGVETQYF
TRBV5-1	.	TRBJ2-1	CASSKGDYNEQFF
TRBV21-1	.	TRBJ2-3	CASSKGIVYGAGAWDTQYF
TRBV7-6	TRBD1	TRBJ1-5	CASSPGQGNNQPQHF
TRBV28	.	TRBJ1-3	CAAGQNTIYF
TRBV28	.	TRBJ1-5	CASSLEGSAQHF
TRBV21-1	.	TRBJ1-5	CAISTGPKKQPQHF
TRBV2	.	TRBJ2-2	CASKGVYYTGELFF
TRBV11-3	.	TRBJ1-1	CASSLGPHSSIPNTEAFF
TRBV6-2/TRBV6-3	.	TRBJ1-3	CASSYVSRLGNTIYF
TRBV7-2	.	TRBJ2-4	CASSQGGGDIQYF
TRBV30	TRBD1	TRBJ1-2	CAWSGTGKFYGYTF
TRBV7-2	TRBD1	TRBJ1-3	CASSRDRVTGNTIYF